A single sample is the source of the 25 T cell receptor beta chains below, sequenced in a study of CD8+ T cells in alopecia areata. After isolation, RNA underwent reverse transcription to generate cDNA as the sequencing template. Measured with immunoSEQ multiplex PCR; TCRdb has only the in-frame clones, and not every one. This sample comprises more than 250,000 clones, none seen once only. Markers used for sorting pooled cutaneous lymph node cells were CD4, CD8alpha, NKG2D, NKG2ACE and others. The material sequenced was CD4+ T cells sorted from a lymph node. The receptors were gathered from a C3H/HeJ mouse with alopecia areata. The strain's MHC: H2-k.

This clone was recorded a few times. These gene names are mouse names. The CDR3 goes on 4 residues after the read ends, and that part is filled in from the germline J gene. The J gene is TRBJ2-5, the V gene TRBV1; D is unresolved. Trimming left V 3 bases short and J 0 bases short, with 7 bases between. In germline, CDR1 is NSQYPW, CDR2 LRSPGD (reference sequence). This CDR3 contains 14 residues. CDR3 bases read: TGCACCTGCAGTGCGAGGGTTAACCAAGAC. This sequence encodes CTCSARVNQD. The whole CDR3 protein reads CTCSARVNQDTQYF.

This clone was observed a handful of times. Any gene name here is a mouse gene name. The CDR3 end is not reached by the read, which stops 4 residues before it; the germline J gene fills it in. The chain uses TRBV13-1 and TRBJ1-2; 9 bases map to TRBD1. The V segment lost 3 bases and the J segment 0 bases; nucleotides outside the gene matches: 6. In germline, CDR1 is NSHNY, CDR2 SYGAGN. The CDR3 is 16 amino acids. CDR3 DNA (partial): TGTGCCAGCAGTGCCCACACAGGGGGCTCAAACTCC. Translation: CASSAHTGGSNS. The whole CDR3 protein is CASSAHTGGSNSDYTF.

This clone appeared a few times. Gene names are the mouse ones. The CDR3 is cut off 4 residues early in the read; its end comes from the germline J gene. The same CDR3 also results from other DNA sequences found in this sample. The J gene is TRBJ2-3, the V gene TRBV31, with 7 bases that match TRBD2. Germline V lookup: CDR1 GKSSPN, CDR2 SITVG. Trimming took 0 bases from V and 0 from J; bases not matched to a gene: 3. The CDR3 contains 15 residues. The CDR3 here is CAWSLAGGSAETLYF. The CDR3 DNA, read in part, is TGTGCCTGGAGTCTAGCTGGGGGTAGTGCAGAA.

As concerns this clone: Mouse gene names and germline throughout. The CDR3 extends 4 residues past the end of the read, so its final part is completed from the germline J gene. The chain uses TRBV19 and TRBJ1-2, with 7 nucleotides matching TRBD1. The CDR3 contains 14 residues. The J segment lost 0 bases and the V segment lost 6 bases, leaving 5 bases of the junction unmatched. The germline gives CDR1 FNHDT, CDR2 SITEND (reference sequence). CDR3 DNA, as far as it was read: TGTGCCAGCATCGTCAGGGGGGCAAACTCC. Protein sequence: CASIVRGANS. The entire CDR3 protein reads CASIVRGANSDYTF. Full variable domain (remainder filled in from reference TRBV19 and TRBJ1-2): GGIITQTPKFLIGQEGQKLTLKCQQNFNHDTMYWYRQDSGKGLRLIYYSITENDLQKGDLSEGYDASREKKSSFSLTVTSAQKNEMAVFLCASIVRGANSDYTFGSGTRLLVI.

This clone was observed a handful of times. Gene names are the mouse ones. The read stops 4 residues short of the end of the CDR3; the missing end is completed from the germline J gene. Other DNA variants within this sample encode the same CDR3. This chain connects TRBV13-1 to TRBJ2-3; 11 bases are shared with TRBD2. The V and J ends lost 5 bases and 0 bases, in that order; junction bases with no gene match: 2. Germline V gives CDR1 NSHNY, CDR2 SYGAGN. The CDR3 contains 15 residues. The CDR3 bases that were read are TGTGCCAGCAGGAGGACTGGGGGGAGTGCAGAA. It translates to CASRRTGGSAE. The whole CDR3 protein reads CASRRTGGSAETLYF.

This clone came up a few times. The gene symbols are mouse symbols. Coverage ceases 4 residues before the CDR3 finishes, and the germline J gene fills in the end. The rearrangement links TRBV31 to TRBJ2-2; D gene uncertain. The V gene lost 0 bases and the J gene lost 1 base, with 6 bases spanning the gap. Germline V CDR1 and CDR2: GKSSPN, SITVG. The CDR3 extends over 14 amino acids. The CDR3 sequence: CAWSLSENTGQLYF. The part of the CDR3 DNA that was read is TGTGCCTGGAGTCTATCAGAAAACACCGGG.

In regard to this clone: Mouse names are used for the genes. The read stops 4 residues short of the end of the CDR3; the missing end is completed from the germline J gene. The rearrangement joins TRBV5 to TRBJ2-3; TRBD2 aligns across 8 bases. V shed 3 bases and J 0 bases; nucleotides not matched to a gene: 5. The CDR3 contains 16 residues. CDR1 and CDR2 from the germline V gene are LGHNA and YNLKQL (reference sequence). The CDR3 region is CASSHLLGASAETLYF. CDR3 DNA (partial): TGTGCCAGCAGCCACTTACTGGGGGCTAGTGCAGAA.

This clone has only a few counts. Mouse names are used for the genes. The sequenced CDR3 bases are TGTGCCAGCAGAGACCAAGAC. Its translation is CASRDQD. The CDR3 reads in full as CASRDQDTQYF. The chain is built from TRBV13-3 and TRBJ2-5; no clear D. The DNA ends 4 residues before the CDR3 does, and the rest of the CDR3 is filled in from the germline J gene. Deletions cut 5 bases from V and 1 base from J, with 2 bases between. The CDR3 loop spans 11 amino acids. CDR1 and CDR2 from the germline V gene are NNHDY and SYVADS.

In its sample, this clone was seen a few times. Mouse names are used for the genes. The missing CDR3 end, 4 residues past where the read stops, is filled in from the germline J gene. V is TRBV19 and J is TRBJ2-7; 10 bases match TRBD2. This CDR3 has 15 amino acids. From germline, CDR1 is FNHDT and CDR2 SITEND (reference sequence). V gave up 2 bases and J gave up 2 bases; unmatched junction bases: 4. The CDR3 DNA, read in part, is TGTGCCAGCAGTATCTCCGGGACTGGGGCCTAT. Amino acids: CASSISGTGAY. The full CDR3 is CASSISGTGAYEQYF.

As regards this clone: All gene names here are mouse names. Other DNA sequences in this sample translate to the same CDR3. The DNA read from the CDR3 is TGCACCTGCAGTGGGACAGGGGGCGCAGAA. It is translated as CTCSGTGGAE. In full, the CDR3 is CTCSGTGGAETLYF. V usage is TRBV1 and J usage is TRBJ2-3; 11 bases agree with TRBD1. With the read ending 4 residues before the CDR3 end, the germline J gene is used to fill in that end. Trimming cost V 4 bases and J 3 bases; bases outside gene matches: 0. CDR3 size: 14 residues. CDR1 NSQYPW and CDR2 LRSPGD come from the germline V gene (reference sequence).

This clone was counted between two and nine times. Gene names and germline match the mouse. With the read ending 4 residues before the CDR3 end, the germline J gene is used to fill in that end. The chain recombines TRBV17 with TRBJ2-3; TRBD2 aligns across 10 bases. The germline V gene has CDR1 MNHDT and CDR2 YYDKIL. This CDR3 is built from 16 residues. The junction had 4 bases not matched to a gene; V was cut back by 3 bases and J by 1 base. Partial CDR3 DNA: TGTGCTAGCAGTAGCCTGGGGGGGCCTGGTGCAGAA. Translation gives CASSSLGGPGAE. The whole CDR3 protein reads CASSSLGGPGAETLYF.

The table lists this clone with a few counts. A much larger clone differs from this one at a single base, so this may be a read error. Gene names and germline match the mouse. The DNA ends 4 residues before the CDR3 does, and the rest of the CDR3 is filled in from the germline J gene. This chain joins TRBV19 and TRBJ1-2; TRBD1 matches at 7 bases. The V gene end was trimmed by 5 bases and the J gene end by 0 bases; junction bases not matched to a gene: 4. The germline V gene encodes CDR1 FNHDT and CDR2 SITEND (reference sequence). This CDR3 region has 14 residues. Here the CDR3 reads CASRQGTANSDYTF. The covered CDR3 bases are TGTGCCAGCAGACAAGGGACAGCAAACTCC.

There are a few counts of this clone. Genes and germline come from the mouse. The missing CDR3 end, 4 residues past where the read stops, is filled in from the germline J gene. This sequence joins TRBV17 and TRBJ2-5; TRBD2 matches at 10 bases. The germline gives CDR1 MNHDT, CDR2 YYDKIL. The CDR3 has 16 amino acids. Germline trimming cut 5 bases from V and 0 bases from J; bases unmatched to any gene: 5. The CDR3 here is CASSPLGGFNQDTQYF. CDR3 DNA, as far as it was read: TGTGCTAGCAGTCCACTGGGGGGGTTTAACCAAGAC. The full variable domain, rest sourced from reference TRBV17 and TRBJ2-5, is DTTVKQNPRYKLARVGKPVNLICSQTMNHDTMYWYQKKPNQAPKLLLFYYDKILNREADTFEKFQSSRPNNSFCSLYIGSAGLEYSAMYLCASSPLGGFNQDTQYFGPGTRLLVL.

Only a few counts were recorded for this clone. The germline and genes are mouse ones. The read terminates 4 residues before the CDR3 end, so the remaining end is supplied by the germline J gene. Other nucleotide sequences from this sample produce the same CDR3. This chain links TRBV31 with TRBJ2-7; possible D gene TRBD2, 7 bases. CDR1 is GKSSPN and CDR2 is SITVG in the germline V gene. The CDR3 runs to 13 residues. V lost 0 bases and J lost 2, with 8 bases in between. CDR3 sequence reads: CAWSLGGAYEQYF. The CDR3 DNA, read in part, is TGTGCCTGGAGTCTAGGGGGGGCCTAT. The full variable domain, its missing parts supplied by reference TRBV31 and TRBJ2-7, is AQTIHQWPVAEIKAVGSPLSLGCTIKGKSSPNLYWYWQATGGTLQQLFYSITVGQVESVVQLNLSASRPKDDQFILSTEKLLLSHSGFYLCAWSLGGAYEQYFGPGTRLTVL.

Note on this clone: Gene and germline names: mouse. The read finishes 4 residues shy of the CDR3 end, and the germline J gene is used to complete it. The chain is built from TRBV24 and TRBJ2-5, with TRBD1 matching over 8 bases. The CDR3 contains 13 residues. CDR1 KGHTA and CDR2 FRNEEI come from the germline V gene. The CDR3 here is CASSLRDRDTQYF. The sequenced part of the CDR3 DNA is TGTGCCAGCAGTCTTCGGGACAGGGAC.

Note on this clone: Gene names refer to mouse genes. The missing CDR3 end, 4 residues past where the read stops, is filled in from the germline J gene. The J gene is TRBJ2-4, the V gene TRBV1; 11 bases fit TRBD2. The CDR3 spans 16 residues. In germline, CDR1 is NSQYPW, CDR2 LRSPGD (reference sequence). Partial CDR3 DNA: TGCACCTGCAGTGCAGATCGACTGGGGGGGGAAAAC. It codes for CTCSADRLGGEN. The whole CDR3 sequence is CTCSADRLGGENTLYF.

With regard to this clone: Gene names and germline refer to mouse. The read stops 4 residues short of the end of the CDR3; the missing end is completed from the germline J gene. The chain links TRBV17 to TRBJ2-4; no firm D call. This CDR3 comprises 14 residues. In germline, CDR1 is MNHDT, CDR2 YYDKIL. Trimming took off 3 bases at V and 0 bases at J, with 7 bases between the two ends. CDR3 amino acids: CASSSLGSQNTLYF. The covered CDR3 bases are TGTGCTAGCAGTAGTTTGGGTAGTCAAAAC.

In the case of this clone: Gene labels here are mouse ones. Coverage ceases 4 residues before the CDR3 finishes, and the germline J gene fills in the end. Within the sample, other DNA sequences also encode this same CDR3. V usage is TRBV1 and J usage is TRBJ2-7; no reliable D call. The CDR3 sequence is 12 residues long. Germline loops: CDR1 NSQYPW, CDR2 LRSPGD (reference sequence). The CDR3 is CTCSAERDEQYF. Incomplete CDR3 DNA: TGCACCTGCAGTGCGGAGAGGGAT.

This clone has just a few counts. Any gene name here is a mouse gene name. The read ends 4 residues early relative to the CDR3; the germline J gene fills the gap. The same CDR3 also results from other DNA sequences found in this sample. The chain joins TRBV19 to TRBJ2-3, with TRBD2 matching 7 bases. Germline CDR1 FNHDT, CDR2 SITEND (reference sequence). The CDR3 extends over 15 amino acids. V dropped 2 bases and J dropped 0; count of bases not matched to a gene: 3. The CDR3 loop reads CASSILGVSAETLYF. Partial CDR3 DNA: TGTGCCAGCAGTATTCTGGGGGTTAGTGCAGAA.

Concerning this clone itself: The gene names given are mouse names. This chain's CDR3 is CASSQGGDLNYAEQFF. Incomplete CDR3 DNA: TGTGCCAGCTCTCAGGGGGGGGACCTTAACTATGCT. The V and J genes are TRBV12-1 and TRBJ2-1; possible D gene TRBD2, 7 bases. The CDR3 goes on 4 residues after the read ends, and that part is filled in from the germline J gene. Germline CDR1 is SGHSN and CDR2 is HYEKVE. The CDR3 has 16 amino acids. Trimming shortened V by 2 bases and J by 0 bases, and 13 bases separated the two germline ends.

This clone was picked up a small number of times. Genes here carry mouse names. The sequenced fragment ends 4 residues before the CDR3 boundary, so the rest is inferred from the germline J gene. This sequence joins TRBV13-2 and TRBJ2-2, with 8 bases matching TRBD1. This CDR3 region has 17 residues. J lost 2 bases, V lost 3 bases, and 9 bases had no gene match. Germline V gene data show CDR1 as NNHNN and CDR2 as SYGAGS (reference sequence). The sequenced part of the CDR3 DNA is TGTGCCAGCGGTGGGAACCGGGACAGGTCGAACACCGGG. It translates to CASGGNRDRSNTG. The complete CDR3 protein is CASGGNRDRSNTGQLYF.

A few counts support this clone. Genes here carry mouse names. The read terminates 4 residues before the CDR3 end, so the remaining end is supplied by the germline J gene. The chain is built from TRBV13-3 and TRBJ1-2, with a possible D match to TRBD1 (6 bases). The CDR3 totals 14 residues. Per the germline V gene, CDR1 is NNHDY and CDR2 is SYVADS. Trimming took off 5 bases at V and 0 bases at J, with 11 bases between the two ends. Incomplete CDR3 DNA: TGTGCCAGCAGGGGGACAAATGCAAACTCC. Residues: CASRGTNANS. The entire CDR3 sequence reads CASRGTNANSDYTF.

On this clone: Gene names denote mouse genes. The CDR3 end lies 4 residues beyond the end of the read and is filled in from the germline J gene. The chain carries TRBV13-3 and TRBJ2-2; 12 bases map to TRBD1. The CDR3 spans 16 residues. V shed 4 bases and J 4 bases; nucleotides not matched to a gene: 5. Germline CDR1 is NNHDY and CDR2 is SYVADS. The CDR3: CASSWDRGRGTGQLYF. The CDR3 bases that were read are TGTGCCAGCAGTTGGGACAGGGGGCGTGGCACCGGG. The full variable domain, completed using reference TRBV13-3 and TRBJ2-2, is EAAVTQSPRSKVAVTGGKVTLSCHQTNNHDYMYWYRQDTGHGLRLIHYSYVADSTEKGDIPDGYKASRPSQENFSLILELASLSQTAVYFCASSWDRGRGTGQLYFGEGSKLTVL.

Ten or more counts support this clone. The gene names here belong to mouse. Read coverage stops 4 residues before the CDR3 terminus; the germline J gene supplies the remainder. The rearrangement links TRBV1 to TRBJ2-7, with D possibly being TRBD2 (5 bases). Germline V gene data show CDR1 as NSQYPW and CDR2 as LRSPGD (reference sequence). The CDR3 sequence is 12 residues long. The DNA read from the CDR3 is TGCACCTGCAGTGCAGATGGGGAT. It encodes CTCSADGD. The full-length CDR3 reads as CTCSADGDEQYF.

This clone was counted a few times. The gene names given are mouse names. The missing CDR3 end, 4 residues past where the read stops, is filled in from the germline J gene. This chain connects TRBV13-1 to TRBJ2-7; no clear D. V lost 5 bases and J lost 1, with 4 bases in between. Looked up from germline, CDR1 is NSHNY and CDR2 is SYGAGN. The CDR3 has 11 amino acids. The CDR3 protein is CASSQSYEQYF. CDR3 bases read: TGTGCCAGCAGCCAATCCTAT.